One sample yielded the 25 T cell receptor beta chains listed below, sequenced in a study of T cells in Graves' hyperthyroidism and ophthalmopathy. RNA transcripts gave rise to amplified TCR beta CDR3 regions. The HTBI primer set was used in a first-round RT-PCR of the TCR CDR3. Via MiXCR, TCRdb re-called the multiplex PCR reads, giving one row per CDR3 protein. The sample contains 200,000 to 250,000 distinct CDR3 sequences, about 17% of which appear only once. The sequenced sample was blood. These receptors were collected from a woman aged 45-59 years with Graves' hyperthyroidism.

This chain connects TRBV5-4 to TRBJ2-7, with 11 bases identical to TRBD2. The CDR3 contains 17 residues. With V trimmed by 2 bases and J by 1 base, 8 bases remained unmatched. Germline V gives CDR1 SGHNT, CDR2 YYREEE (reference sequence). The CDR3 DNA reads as TGTGCCAGCAGCTTAGGACTAGCGGGTACCTCATCCTACGAGCAGTACTTC. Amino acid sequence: CASSLGLAGTSSYEQYF.

The CDR3: CASSLGAGLYEQYF. CDR3 DNA: TGTGCCAGCAGCTTAGGTGCGGGGCTTTACGAGCAGTACTTC. This chain links TRBV7-9 with TRBJ2-7, with TRBD2 as a possible D gene (6 bases). Trimming cost V 1 base and J 4 bases, with 11 bases left between them. The germline CDR1 and CDR2 sequences are SEHNR and FQNEAQ (reference sequence). The CDR3 contains 14 residues.

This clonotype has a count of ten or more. CDR3 in DNA: TGTGCCTGGAGCTTACAGACACGAACCCAAGAGACCCAGTACTTC. Translation: CAWSLQTRTQETQYF. This rearrangement joins TRBV30 to TRBJ2-5; unclear D gene. Germline values: CDR1 GTSNPN, CDR2 SVGIG (reference sequence). There are 15 residues in the CDR3. The germline V and J ends were trimmed by 3 bases and 1 base, with 15 bases remaining between them.

CDR3 loop: CASSFVHGVYEQYF. The DNA of the CDR3 is TGCGCCAGCAGCTTTGTACACGGGGTCTACGAGCAGTACTTC. The chain carries TRBV5-1 and TRBJ2-7, with a tentative D call TRBD2 (5 bases). Germline values: CDR1 SGHRS, CDR2 YFSETQ. The CDR3 has 14 amino acids. V shed 2 bases and J shed 3 bases, with 12 bases lying between them.

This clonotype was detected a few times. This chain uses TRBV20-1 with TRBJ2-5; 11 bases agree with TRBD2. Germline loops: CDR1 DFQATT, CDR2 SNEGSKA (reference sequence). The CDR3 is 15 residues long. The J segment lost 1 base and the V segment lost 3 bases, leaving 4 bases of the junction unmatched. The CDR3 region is CSARPGLAVQETQYF. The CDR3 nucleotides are TGCAGTGCTAGGCCGGGACTAGCGGTCCAAGAGACCCAGTACTTC.

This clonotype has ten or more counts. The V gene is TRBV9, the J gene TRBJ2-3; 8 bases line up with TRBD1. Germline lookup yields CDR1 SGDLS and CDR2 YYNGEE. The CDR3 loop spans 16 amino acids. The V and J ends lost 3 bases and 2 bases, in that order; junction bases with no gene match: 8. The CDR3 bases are TGTGCCAGCAGCGCCCTCGGACAGGGTAACACAGATACGCAGTATTTT. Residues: CASSALGQGNTDTQYF.

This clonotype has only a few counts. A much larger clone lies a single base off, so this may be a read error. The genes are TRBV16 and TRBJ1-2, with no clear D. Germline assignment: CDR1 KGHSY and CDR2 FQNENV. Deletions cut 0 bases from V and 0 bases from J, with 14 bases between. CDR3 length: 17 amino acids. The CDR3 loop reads CASSQSSTGYANYGYTF. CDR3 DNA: TGTGCCAGCAGCCAATCCTCGACGGGTTATGCTAACTATGGCTACACCTTC.

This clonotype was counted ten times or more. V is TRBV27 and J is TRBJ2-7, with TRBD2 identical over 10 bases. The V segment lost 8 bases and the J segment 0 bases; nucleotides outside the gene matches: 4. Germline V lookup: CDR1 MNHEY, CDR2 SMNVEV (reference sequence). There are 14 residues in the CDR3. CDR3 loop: CASRWTSGSYEQYF. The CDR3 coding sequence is TGTGCCAGCCGATGGACTAGCGGCTCCTACGAGCAGTACTTC.

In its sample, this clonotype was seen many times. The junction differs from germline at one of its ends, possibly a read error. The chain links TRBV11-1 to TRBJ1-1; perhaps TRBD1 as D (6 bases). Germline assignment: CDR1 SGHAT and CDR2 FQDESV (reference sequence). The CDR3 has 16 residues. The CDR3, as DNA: TGTGCCAGCAGCAGACAGGCAACGAACACGGGGCGTTCAGCTCTCTTT. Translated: CASSRQATNTGRSALF.

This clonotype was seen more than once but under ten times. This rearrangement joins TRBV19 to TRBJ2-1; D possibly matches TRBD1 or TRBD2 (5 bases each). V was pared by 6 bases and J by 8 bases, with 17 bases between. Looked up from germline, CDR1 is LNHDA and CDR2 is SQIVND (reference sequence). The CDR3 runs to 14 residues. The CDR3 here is CASRPGREGHEQFF. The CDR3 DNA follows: TGTGCCAGTAGGCCGGGACGCGAGGGCCATGAGCAGTTCTTC.

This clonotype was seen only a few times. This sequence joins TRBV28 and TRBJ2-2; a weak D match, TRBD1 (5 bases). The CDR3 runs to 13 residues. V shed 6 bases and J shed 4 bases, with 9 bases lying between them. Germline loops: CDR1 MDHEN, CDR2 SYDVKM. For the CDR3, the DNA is TGTGCCAGCAGCCTAGGGGTCACCGGGGAGCTGTTTTTT. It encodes CASSLGVTGELFF.

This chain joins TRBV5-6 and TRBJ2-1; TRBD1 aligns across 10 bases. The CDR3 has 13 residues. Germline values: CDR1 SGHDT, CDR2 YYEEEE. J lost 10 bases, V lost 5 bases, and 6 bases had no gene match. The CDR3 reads CASRGDRGIEQFF. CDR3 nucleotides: TGTGCCAGCAGGGGGGACAGGGGCATCGAGCAGTTCTTC.

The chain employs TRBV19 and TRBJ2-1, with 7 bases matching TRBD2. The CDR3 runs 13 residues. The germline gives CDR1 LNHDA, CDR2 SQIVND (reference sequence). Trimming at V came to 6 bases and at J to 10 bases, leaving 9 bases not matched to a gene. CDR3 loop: CASSEGGMREQFF. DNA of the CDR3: TGTGCCAGTAGCGAGGGAGGGATGCGGGAGCAGTTCTTC. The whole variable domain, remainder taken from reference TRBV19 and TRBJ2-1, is DGGITQSPKYLFRKEGQNVTLSCEQNLNHDAMYWYRQDPGQGLRLIYYSQIVNDFQKGDIAEGYSVSREKKESFPLTVTSAQKNPTAFYLCASSEGGMREQFFGPGTRLTVL.

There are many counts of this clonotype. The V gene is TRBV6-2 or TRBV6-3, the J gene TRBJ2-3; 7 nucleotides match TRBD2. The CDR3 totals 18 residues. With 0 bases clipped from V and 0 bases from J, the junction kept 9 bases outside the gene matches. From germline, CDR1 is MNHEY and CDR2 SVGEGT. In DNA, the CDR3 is TGTGCCAGCAGTTACTCGATACGGGAGGCCTTGAGCACAGATACGCAGTATTTT. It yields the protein CASSYSIREALSTDTQYF.

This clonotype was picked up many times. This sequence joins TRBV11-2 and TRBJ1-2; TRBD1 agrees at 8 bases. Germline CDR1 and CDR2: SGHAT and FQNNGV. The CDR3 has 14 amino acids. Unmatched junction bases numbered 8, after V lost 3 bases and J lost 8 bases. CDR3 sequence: CASSLTGAQEGYTF. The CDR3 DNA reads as TGTGCCAGCAGCTTGACAGGGGCGCAGGAAGGCTACACCTTC.

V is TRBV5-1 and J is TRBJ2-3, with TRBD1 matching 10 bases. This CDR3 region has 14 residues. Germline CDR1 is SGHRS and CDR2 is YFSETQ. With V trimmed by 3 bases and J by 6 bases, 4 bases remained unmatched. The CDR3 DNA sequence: TGCGCCAGCAGCTACGACAGGGGGCGGGATACGCAGTATTTT. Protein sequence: CASSYDRGRDTQYF.

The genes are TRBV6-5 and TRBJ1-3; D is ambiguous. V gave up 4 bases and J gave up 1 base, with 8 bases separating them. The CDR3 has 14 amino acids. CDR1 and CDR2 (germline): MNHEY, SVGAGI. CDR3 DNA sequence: TGTGCCAGCAGTTCCACAGTATCTGGAAACACCATATATTTT. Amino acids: CASSSTVSGNTIYF.

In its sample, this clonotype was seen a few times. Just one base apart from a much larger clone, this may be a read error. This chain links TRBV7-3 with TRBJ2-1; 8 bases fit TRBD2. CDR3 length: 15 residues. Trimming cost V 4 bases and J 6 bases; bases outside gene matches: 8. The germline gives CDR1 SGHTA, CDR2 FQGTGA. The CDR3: CASSSRPSGGNEQFF. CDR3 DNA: TGTGCCAGCAGCTCCCGGCCCAGCGGGGGCAATGAGCAGTTCTTC.

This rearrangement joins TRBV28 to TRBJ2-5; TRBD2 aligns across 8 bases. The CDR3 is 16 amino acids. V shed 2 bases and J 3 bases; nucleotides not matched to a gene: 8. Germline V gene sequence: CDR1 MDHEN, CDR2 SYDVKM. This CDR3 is CASSLRRLREEETQYF. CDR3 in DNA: TGTGCCAGCAGTTTAAGGCGGTTGCGGGAGGAAGAGACCCAGTACTTC.

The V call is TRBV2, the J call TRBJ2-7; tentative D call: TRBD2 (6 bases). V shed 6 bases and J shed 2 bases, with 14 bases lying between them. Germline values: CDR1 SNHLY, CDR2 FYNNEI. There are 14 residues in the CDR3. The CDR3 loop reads CASRDRTTPYEQYF. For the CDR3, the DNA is TGTGCCAGCAGAGACCGGACTACCCCCTACGAGCAGTACTTC.

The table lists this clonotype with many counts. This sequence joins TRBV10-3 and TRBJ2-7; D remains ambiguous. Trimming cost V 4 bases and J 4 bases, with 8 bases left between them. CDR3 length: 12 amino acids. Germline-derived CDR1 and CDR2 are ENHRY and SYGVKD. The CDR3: CAISVVAYEQYF. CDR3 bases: TGTGCCATCAGTGTCGTGGCATACGAGCAGTACTTC.

The CDR3 DNA follows: TGTGCCAGCAGCTTAGTGAGGGGTTATGATTCACCCCTCCACTTT. Translated, it gives CASSLVRGYDSPLHF. The chain carries TRBV7-9 and TRBJ1-6; D perhaps matches TRBD1 (5 bases). There are 15 residues in the CDR3. V gave up 1 base and J gave up 8 bases, with 12 bases separating them. The germline V gene encodes CDR1 SEHNR and CDR2 FQNEAQ (reference sequence).

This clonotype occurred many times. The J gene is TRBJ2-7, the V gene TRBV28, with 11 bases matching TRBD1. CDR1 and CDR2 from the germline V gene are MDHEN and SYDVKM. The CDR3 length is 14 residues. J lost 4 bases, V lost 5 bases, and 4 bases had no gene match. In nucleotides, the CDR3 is TGTGCCAGCAGTCTGGACAGGGGGCTATACGAGCAGTACTTC. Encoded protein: CASSLDRGLYEQYF.

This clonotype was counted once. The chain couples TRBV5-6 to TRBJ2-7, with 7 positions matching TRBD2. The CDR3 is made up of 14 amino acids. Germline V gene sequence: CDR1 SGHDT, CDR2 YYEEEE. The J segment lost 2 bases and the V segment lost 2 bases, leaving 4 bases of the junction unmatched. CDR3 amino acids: CASSFGTIAYEQYF. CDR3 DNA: TGTGCCAGCAGCTTCGGGACTATTGCCTACGAGCAGTACTTC.

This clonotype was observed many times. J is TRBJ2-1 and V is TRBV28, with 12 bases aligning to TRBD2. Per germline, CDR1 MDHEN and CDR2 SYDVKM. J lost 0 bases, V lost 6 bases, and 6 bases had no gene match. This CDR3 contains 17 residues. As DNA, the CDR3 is TGTGCCAGCAGGGTAACTAGCGGGAGGACCTCCTACAATGAGCAGTTCTTC. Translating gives CASRVTSGRTSYNEQFF.